This TCR beta chain was observed in a study of shared clonotypes between healthy human individuals. Study findings and constraints: With several donors compared, roughly 5% of naive CD4 clonotypes were shared.

The naive CD8 population came from CD45RO-negative cells selected for CCR7, without terminally differentiated effector memory CD45RA+ cells. On this clone: The antigen is undetermined.

The CDR3 length is 14 residues. With V trimmed by 5 bases and J by 1 base, 5 bases remained unmatched. Germline loops: CDR1 PRHDT, CDR2 FYEKMQ (reference sequence). Assay: immunoSEQ multiplex PCR; the TCRdb copy retains only in-frame clones and omits some. In the table there are hundreds of thousands of clones, 95% to 97% of which are singletons. The chain is built from TRBV13 and TRBJ2-7; 7 bases agree with TRBD2. Sequencing used naive CD8+ T cells sorted from blood. The receptor comes from a woman in her twenties or thirties in good health. CDR3 sequence: CASSPERGSYEQYF. CDR3 sequence (DNA): TGTGCCAGCAGCCCTGAGCGGGGATCCTACGAGCAGTACTTC.